This TCR beta chain is drawn from a study of T cell clones after liver transplantation. Details on this clone: Its antigen remains unknown.

Sorting of unstimulated PBMCs yielded separate CD3+CD4+ and CD3+CD8+ fractions. Notes on the study in general: Migration into the graft, not deletion, may explain lost graft donor-reactive T cells.

Profiled with immunoSEQ multiplex PCR; TCRdb holds only in-frame clones, not every one. The sample yields 95,000 to 130,000 clones, roughly nine tenths seen once. Trimming removed 2 bases at V and 8 bases at J, with 14 bases between. CDR1 is SGHTS, CDR2 YDEGEE, per germline. The length of the CDR3 is 14 residues. The chain combines TRBV5-8 with TRBJ2-4; D may be TRBD1 (6 bases). The input for sequencing was CD4+ T cells from blood, taken 12 months after liver transplant. This receptor was taken from a human patient who received a liver transplant. The graft donor may account for some of the T cells. This CDR3 is CASSFRGLGDIQYF. The CDR3 DNA sequence: TGTGCCAGCAGCTTCAGGGGTCTCGGAGACATTCAGTACTTC.